These 10 T cell receptor beta chains came from one sample sequenced in a study of beta chain features in type 1 diabetes. Isolated RNA was reverse transcribed in full, so expressed TCRB transcripts were sequenced. Data came from immunoSEQ multiplex PCR; TCRdb stores just in-frame clones and leaves some out. The sample carries under 250,000 clones, roughly 13% recorded once. Sequencing input: naive CD4+ T cells from blood. All receptors derive from a woman aged 40 to 50 in good health.

The gene calls are TRBV7-6 and TRBJ2-3; 12 bases map to TRBD2. CDR1 and CDR2 (germline): SGHVS, FNYEAQ. The CDR3 loop spans 17 amino acids. With 2 bases clipped from V and 4 bases from J, the junction kept 7 bases outside the gene matches. The CDR3 reads CASSLLPTSGGPDTQYF. In nucleotides, the CDR3 is TGTGCCAGCAGCTTACTCCCGACTAGCGGGGGACCAGATACGCAGTATTTT.

The rearrangement links TRBV5-4 to TRBJ2-5; 9 nucleotides match TRBD1. Germline V gives CDR1 SGHNT, CDR2 YYREEE (reference sequence). This CDR3 has 14 amino acids. Trimming cost V 3 bases and J 2 bases; bases outside gene matches: 2. The CDR3 bases are TGTGCCAGCAGCTCCGGGACAGGGCAAGAGACCCAGTACTTC. Its translation: CASSSGTGQETQYF.

The rearrangement joins TRBV10-3 to TRBJ2-7; D possibly corresponds to TRBD2 (6 bases). From germline, CDR1 is ENHRY and CDR2 SYGVKD. Trimming removed 8 bases from V and 6 bases from J, with 8 bases in between. CDR3 length: 10 amino acids. In DNA form, the CDR3 reads TGTGCCATCCCTAGCGCCGAGCAGTACTTC. Translating gives CAIPSAEQYF.

This clone was seen more than once but under ten times. The chain combines TRBV6-1 with TRBJ1-2, with D perhaps TRBD1 (5 bases). Germline CDR1 is MNHNS and CDR2 is SASEGT. The CDR3 loop spans 15 amino acids. V was trimmed by 7 bases and J by 0 bases, leaving 15 bases between them. The CDR3 protein is CASILTGGANYGYTF. In nucleotides, the CDR3 is TGTGCCAGCATTCTAACAGGCGGAGCTAACTATGGCTACACCTTC.

This clone was detected only a few times. The gene calls are TRBV7-9 and TRBJ2-1, with 8 bases aligning to TRBD1. V was clipped by 2 bases and J by 6 bases; unmatched bases: 6. The CDR3 totals 15 residues. CDR1 and CDR2 (germline): SEHNR, FQNEAQ (reference sequence). The DNA of the CDR3 is TGTGCCAGCAGCTTATTACAGGGGGTCGGCAATGAGCAGTTCTTC. Translating it yields CASSLLQGVGNEQFF.

This clone was counted only a few times. V usage is TRBV29-1 and J usage is TRBJ1-1, with 7 bases identical to TRBD1. Germline-derived CDR1 and CDR2 are SQVTM and ANQGSEA. CDR3 length: 12 amino acids. V trimming: 1 base; J trimming: 5 bases; junction bases outside the gene matches: 1. The CDR3 is CSVEAQGTEAFF. CDR3 in DNA: TGCAGCGTTGAAGCACAGGGGACTGAAGCTTTCTTT.

This chain links TRBV2 with TRBJ1-2; perhaps TRBD1 as D (6 bases). The CDR3 is 14 amino acids. Trimming took off 4 bases at V and 8 bases at J, with 17 bases between the two ends. Germline assignment: CDR1 SNHLY and CDR2 FYNNEI. The CDR3 sequence is CASSALWNREGYTF. The CDR3 DNA follows: TGTGCCAGCAGTGCTCTGTGGAACAGGGAGGGCTACACCTTC.

The V call is TRBV2, the J call TRBJ1-2; no definite D call. V was pared by 3 bases and J by 0 bases, with 5 bases between. The V gene's germline CDR1 is SNHLY and CDR2 FYNNEI. The CDR3 contains 13 residues. The CDR3 reads CASSDTPNYGYTF. The CDR3 coding sequence is TGTGCCAGCAGTGATACACCTAACTATGGCTACACCTTC.

The chain recombines TRBV2 with TRBJ2-2; D might be TRBD1 (6 bases). The V end was cut by 8 bases, the J end by 2 bases, with 12 bases between. This CDR3 contains 14 residues. Germline V CDR1 and CDR2: SNHLY, FYNNEI. CDR3 in amino acids: CASGGRSNTGELFF. The CDR3, as DNA: TGTGCCAGCGGGGGCAGGAGTAACACCGGGGAGCTGTTTTTT.

This chain joins TRBV4-3 and TRBJ1-2, with 8 bases matching TRBD1. V trimming: 0 bases; J trimming: 4 bases; junction bases outside the gene matches: 10. Germline CDR1 LGHNA, CDR2 YSLEER. The CDR3 covers 17 residues. The CDR3, as DNA: TGCGCCAGCAGCCAAGATTACCAGGGGGCGCTCGGCTATGGCTACACCTTC. Translation gives CASSQDYQGALGYGYTF.